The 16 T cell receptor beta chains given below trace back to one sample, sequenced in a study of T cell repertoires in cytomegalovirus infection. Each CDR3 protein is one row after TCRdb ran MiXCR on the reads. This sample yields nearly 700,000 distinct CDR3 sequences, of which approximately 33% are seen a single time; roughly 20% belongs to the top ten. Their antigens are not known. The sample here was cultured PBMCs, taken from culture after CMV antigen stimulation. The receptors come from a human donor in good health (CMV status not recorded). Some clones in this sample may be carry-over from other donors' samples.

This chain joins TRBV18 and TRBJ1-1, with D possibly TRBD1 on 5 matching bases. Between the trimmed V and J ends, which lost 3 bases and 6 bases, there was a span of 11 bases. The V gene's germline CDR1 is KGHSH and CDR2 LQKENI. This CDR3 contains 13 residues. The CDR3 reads CASSPRVGAEAFF. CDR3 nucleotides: TGTGCCAGCTCACCGCGAGTGGGGGCTGAAGCTTTCTTT.

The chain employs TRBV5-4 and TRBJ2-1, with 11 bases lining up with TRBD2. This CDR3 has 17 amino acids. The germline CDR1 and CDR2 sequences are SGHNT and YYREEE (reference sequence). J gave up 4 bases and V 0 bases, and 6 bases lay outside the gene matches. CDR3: CASSLEATSGAYNEQFF. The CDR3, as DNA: TGTGCCAGCAGCTTGGAGGCGACTAGCGGGGCATACAATGAGCAGTTCTTC. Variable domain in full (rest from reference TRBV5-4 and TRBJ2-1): ETGVTQSPTHLIKTRGQQVTLRCSSQSGHNTVSWYQQALGQGPQFIFQYYREEENGRGNFPPRFSGLQFPNYSSELNVNALELDDSALYLCASSLEATSGAYNEQFFGPGTRLTVL.

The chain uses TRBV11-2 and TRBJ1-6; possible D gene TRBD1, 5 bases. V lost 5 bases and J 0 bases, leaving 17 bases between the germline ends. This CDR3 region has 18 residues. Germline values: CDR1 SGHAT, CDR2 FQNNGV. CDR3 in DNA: TGTGCCAGCAGCGGGGGGTGGGGGAAGAGCTCCTATAATTCACCCCTCCACTTT. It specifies CASSGGWGKSSYNSPLHF.

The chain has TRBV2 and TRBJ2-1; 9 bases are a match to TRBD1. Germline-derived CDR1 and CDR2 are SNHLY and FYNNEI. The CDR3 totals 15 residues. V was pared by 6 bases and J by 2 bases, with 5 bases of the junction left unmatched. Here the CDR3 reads CASRIQGAAYNEQFF. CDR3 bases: TGTGCCAGCAGGATACAGGGGGCTGCCTACAATGAGCAGTTCTTC.

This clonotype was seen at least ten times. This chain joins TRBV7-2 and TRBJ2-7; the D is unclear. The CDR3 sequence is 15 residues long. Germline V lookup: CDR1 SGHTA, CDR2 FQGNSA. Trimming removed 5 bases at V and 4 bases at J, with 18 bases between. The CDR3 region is CASSGRSGSRYEQYF. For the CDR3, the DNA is TGTGCCAGCAGCGGGCGGAGTGGTAGTCGGTACGAGCAGTACTTC.

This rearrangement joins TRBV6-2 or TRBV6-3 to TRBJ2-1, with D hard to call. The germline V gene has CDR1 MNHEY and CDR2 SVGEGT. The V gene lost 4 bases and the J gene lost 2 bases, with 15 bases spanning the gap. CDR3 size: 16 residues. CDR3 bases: TGTGCCAGCAGTTCCTACTTGCCTACGCCCTACAATGAGCAGTTCTTC. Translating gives CASSSYLPTPYNEQFF.

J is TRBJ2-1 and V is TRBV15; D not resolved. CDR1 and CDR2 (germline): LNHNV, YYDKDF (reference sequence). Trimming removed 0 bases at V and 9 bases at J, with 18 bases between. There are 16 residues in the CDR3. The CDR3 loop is CATSRDRADSWGEQFF. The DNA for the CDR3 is TGTGCCACCAGCAGAGATCGGGCAGACTCTTGGGGTGAGCAGTTCTTC. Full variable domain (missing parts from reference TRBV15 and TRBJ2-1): DAMVIQNPRYQVTQFGKPVTLSCSQTLNHNVMYWYQQKSSQAPKLLFHYYDKDFNNEADTPDNFQSRRPNTSFCFLDIRSPGLGDTAMYLCATSRDRADSWGEQFFGPGTRLTVL.

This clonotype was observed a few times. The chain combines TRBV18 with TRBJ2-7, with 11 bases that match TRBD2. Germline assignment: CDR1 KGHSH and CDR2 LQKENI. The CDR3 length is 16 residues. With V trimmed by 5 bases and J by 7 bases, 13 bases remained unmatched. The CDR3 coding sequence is TGTGCCAGCTCAACCAGACTAGCGGGGCCTTCTGGAGAGCAGTACTTC. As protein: CASSTRLAGPSGEQYF.

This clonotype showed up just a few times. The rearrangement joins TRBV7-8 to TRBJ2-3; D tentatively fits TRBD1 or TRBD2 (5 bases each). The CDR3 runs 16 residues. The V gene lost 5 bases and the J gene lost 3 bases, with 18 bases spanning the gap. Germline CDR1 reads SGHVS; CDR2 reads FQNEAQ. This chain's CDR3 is CASSPGPLLLTDTQYF. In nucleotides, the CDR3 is TGTGCCAGCAGCCCGGGACCACTGCTCCTTACAGATACGCAGTATTTT.

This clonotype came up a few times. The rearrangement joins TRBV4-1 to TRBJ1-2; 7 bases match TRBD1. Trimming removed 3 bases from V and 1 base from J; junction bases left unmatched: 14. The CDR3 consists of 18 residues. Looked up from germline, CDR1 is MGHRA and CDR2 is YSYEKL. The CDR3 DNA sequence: TGCGCCAGCAGCCACCCCCCCGGGGGACAGCCGTTTAACTATGGCTACACCTTC. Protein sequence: CASSHPPGGQPFNYGYTF.

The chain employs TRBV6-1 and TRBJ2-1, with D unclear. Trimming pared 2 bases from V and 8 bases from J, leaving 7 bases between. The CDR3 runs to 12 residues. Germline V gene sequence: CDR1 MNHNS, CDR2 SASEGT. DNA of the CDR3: TGTGCCAGCAGTGAAATATTGTATGAGCAGTTCTTC. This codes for CASSEILYEQFF.

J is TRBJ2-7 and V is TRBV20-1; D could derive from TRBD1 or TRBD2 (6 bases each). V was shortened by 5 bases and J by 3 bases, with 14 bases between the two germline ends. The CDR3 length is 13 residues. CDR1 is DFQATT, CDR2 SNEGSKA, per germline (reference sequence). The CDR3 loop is CSAEWGANYEQYF. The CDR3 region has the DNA TGCAGTGCTGAATGGGGGGCGAACTACGAGCAGTACTTC.

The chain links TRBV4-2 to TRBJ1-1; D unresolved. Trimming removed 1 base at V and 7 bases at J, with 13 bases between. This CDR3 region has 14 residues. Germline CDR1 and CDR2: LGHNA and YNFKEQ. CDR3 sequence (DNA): TGTGCCAGCAGCCAAGTCGGCAGACACCTTGAAGCTTTCTTT. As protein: CASSQVGRHLEAFF.

The CDR3 here is CASSFLAGMAYNEQFF. The CDR3 DNA reads TGTGCCAGCAGCTTTTTAGCGGGGATGGCATACAATGAGCAGTTCTTC. The V gene is TRBV7-2, the J gene TRBJ2-1; 8 bases map to TRBD2. Germline V lookup: CDR1 SGHTA, CDR2 FQGNSA. The CDR3 consists of 16 residues. After removal of 3 bases from V and 4 bases from J, the junction contained 8 bases not matched to a gene.

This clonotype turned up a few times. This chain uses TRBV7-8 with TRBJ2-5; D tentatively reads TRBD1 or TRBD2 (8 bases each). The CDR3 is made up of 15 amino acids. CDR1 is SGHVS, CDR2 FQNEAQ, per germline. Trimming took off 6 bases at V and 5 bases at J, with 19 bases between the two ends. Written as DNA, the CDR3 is TGTGCCAGCAGTCGAAGCGGGGGACAGGTGGAGACCCAGTACTTC. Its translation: CASSRSGGQVETQYF.

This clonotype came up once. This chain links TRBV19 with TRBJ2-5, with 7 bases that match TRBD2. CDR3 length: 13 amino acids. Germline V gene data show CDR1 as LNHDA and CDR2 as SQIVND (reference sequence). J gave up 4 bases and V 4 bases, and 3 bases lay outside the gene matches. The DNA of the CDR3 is TGTGCCAGTAGTACCAGGGAGGGAGAGACCCAGTACTTC. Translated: CASSTREGETQYF.